The 12 T cell receptor beta chains below all came from one sample that was sequenced in a study of blood T cell repertoires in COVID-19. Data came from immunoSEQ multiplex PCR; TCRdb stores just in-frame clones and leaves some out. The data hold just over 80,000 clones, with under 90% observed a single time. The sequenced sample consisted of peripheral blood. Every receptor here comes from a man aged 80 or over with acute or convalescent COVID-19.

This clone was detected only a few times. V is TRBV11-3 and J is TRBJ2-1; weak D call: TRBD1 (5 bases). The CDR3 contains 15 residues. Trimming shortened V by 0 bases and J by 4 bases, and 10 bases separated the two germline ends. Germline CDR1 SGHNT, CDR2 YENEEA. CDR3 region: CASSLEGQIYNEQFF. CDR3 in DNA: TGTGCCAGCAGCTTAGAGGGGCAAATTTACAATGAGCAGTTCTTC.

The genes are TRBV27 and TRBJ2-6; maybe TRBD1 (6 bases). The CDR3 totals 15 residues. Germline V gene sequence: CDR1 MNHEY, CDR2 SMNVEV (reference sequence). V shed 6 bases and J shed 4 bases, with 13 bases lying between them. The CDR3 is CASRKQGAGANVLTF. The CDR3 DNA follows: TGTGCCAGCAGAAAACAGGGAGCCGGGGCCAACGTCCTGACTTTC. Combining the CDR3 with reference TRBV27 and TRBJ2-6 gives the whole variable domain EAQVTQNPRYLITVTGKKLTVTCSQNMNHEYMSWYRQDPGLGLRQIYYSMNVEVTDKGDVPEGYKVSRKEKRNFPLILESPSPNQTSLYFCASRKQGAGANVLTFGAGSRLTVL.

This clone was seen a handful of times. This sequence joins TRBV18 and TRBJ1-4; TRBD1 aligns across 7 bases. Trimming at V came to 0 bases and at J to 7 bases, leaving 5 bases not matched to a gene. Per the germline V gene, CDR1 is KGHSH and CDR2 is LQKENI. The CDR3 contains 15 residues. The CDR3 spells CASSPPGQWSEKLFF. CDR3 in DNA: TGTGCCAGCTCACCACCGGGACAGTGGAGTGAAAAACTGTTTTTT.

V and J are TRBV5-1 and TRBJ1-5, with 7 positions matching TRBD1. CDR3 length: 15 amino acids. CDR1 and CDR2 from the germline V gene are SGHRS and YFSETQ. Losses at the gene ends were 0 bases for V and 4 bases for J; bases not matched to a gene: 4. This chain's CDR3 is CASSLATGRNQPQHF. CDR3 DNA sequence: TGCGCCAGCAGCTTGGCGACAGGGCGTAATCAGCCCCAGCATTTT.

The chain uses TRBV2 and TRBJ1-2; D is uncertain. V lost 3 bases to trimming and J lost 0 bases, with 2 bases between them. The germline gives CDR1 SNHLY, CDR2 FYNNEI. The CDR3 loop spans 12 amino acids. The CDR3 sequence is CASSDSNYGYTF. In DNA, the CDR3 is TGTGCCAGCAGTGACTCTAACTATGGCTACACCTTC.

In its sample, this clone was seen once. This sequence joins TRBV5-1 and TRBJ2-2, with 7 nucleotides matching TRBD1. Per the germline V gene, CDR1 is SGHRS and CDR2 is YFSETQ. V gave up 6 bases and J gave up 1 base; unmatched junction bases: 3. This CDR3 comprises 14 residues. CDR3 nucleotide sequence: TGCGCCAGCAACCGGGACAGGAACACCGGGGAGCTGTTTTTT. Its translation: CASNRDRNTGELFF.

V is TRBV2 and J is TRBJ2-7; possibly TRBD2 for D (5 bases). Trimming shortened V by 7 bases and J by 0 bases, and 16 bases separated the two germline ends. CDR1 is SNHLY and CDR2 is FYNNEI in the germline V gene. The CDR3 is 15 residues long. This CDR3 is CASMRTGTSSYEQYF. The DNA for the CDR3 is TGTGCCAGCATGAGGACGGGAACTAGCTCCTACGAGCAGTACTTC.

CDR3: CASSYSGQFHSYEQYF. The CDR3 coding sequence is TGTGCCAGCAGTTACAGTGGGCAGTTCCACTCCTACGAGCAGTACTTC. The gene calls are TRBV6-5 and TRBJ2-7; D not certain. This CDR3 region has 16 residues. Germline V gene sequence: CDR1 MNHEY, CDR2 SVGAGI. Trimming took 2 bases from V and 0 from J, leaving 14 bases between them.

The rearrangement joins TRBV4-1 to TRBJ2-1, with a weak D call TRBD1 (6 bases). Germline assignment: CDR1 MGHRA and CDR2 YSYEKL. V was cut by 0 bases and J by 4 bases, with 10 bases left in between. The CDR3 runs to 15 residues. The chain's CDR3 is CASSQEWTVYNEQFF. CDR3 nucleotide sequence: TGCGCCAGCAGCCAAGAATGGACAGTTTACAATGAGCAGTTCTTC.

The chain employs TRBV3-1 (or the pseudogene TRBV3-2) and TRBJ1-2; D gene uncertain. CDR3 length equals 14 residues. Germline V lookup: CDR1 LGHDT, CDR2 YNNKEL (reference sequence). The V end was cut by 4 bases, the J end by 5 bases, with 14 bases between. CDR3 sequence reads: CASSLGNGGYGYTF. The CDR3 region has the DNA TGTGCCAGCAGCCTCGGGAACGGCGGATATGGCTACACCTTC.

V is TRBV29-1 and J is TRBJ2-3, with TRBD2 as a possible D gene (5 bases). V shed 3 bases and J shed 0 bases, with 7 bases lying between them. The CDR3 contains 13 residues. Germline values: CDR1 SQVTM, CDR2 ANQGSEA. The chain's CDR3 is CSVEGGSTDTQYF. The CDR3 DNA reads TGCAGCGTTGAGGGCGGGAGCACAGATACGCAGTATTTT.

This rearrangement joins TRBV5-1 to TRBJ2-7, with D possibly TRBD1 on 5 matching bases. Germline CDR1 reads SGHRS; CDR2 reads YFSETQ. CDR3 length: 11 residues. Trimming took 5 bases from V and 6 from J, leaving 9 bases between them. CDR3 sequence (DNA): TGCGCCAGCAGTTGGGGCCCCGAGCAGTACTTC. It is translated as CASSWGPEQYF.